These 27 T cell receptor beta chains share one sample of origin, sequenced in a study of T-cell memory formation after mild COVID-19. MiXCR was run by TCRdb on the 5' RACE reads, yielding one entry per CDR3 protein. The data show around 250,000 distinct CDR3 sequences, approximately 10% seen once. Input material: PBMCs or a T cell subset sorted from them (not recorded which). Receptors were obtained from a man between 18 and 35 years old who had mild COVID-19 (a few samples of this study predate the infection). Cell type and time point are not known.

This clonotype was seen a handful of times. CDR3 nucleotides: TGTGCCAGCAGTCGCAGGGGGTATGGCTACACCTTC. It is translated as CASSRRGYGYTF. The J gene is TRBJ1-2, the V gene TRBV6-2 or TRBV6-3; 7 positions match TRBD1. The CDR3 covers 12 residues. V lost 5 bases and J lost 5; bases outside the gene matches: 2. Per the germline V gene, CDR1 is MNHEY and CDR2 is SVGEGT.

The chain uses TRBV20-1 and TRBJ2-3; D not resolved. V was pared by 1 base and J by 4 bases, with 12 bases between. The CDR3 covers 14 residues. Per germline, CDR1 DFQATT and CDR2 SNEGSKA (reference sequence). CDR3 coding DNA: TGCAGTGCTAGAGGTCGCTCTCGCGCAGATACGCAGTATTTT. Amino acids: CSARGRSRADTQYF.

This clonotype was counted a few times. CDR3 bases: TGCGCCAGCAGCCTAGAGGCCCGGGGGCTAGGTTCACCCCTCCACTTT. Its translation is CASSLEARGLGSPLHF. This chain links TRBV4-1 with TRBJ1-6; TRBD1 might be the D (6 bases). Per germline, CDR1 MGHRA and CDR2 YSYEKL. The CDR3 loop spans 16 amino acids. Trimming took off 4 bases at V and 9 bases at J, with 19 bases between the two ends.

The chain couples TRBV29-1 to TRBJ1-1, with D maybe TRBD1 (5 bases). The V gene's germline CDR1 is SQVTM and CDR2 ANQGSEA. V was trimmed by 0 bases and J by 0 bases, leaving 14 bases between them. The CDR3 runs 16 residues. CDR3 nucleotide sequence: TGCAGCGTTGAAGATGCAGGGCCTATGGTGAACACTGAAGCTTTCTTT. Its protein is CSVEDAGPMVNTEAFF.

This clonotype was detected only a few times. The chain links TRBV28 to TRBJ2-3, with unresolved D. The CDR3 spans 10 residues. Germline lookup yields CDR1 MDHEN and CDR2 SYDVKM. Trimming left V 8 bases short and J 6 bases short, with 6 bases between. The CDR3 reads CASGRDTQYF. The CDR3, as DNA: TGTGCCAGCGGCCGGGATACGCAGTATTTT.

The chain combines TRBV6-2 or TRBV6-3 with TRBJ2-3, with D unresolved. V was shortened by 4 bases and J by 1 base, with 12 bases between the two germline ends. Germline V gives CDR1 MNHEY, CDR2 SVGEGT. The CDR3 sequence is 15 residues long. CDR3: CASSFWAVGTDTQYF. The CDR3 DNA sequence: TGTGCCAGCAGTTTCTGGGCGGTGGGCACAGATACGCAGTATTTT.

This clonotype occurred a few times. The chain joins TRBV18 to TRBJ2-1, with 8 bases aligning to TRBD2. CDR1 is KGHSH, CDR2 LQKENI, per germline. Unmatched junction bases numbered 8, after V lost 2 bases and J lost 8 bases. This CDR3 comprises 15 residues. CDR3 coding DNA: TGTGCCAGCTCACCAAGAGTAGCGGGGAGAGATGAGCAGTTCTTC. It is translated as CASSPRVAGRDEQFF.

The genes are TRBV6-2 or TRBV6-3 and TRBJ2-7; D gene uncertain. This CDR3 is 13 amino acids long. Germline V CDR1 and CDR2: MNHEY, SVGEGT. Trimming removed 0 bases from V and 6 bases from J, with 9 bases in between. The CDR3 here is CASSYSYPREQYV. The CDR3 region has the DNA TGTGCCAGCAGTTACTCGTACCCCCGCGAGCAGTACGTC.

This clonotype was found a few times. The chain couples TRBV5-5 to TRBJ1-4; D remains unclear. V lost 0 bases and J lost 1, with 7 bases in between. This CDR3 has 15 residues. Germline V gene data show CDR1 as SGHKS and CDR2 as YYEKEE (reference sequence). The CDR3: CASSLVGLTNEKLFF. In nucleotides, the CDR3 is TGTGCCAGCAGCTTGGTCGGGTTAACTAATGAAAAACTGTTTTTT. The full variable domain, rest sourced from reference TRBV5-5 and TRBJ1-4, is DAGVTQSPTHLIKTRGQQVTLRCSPISGHKSVSWYQQVLGQGPQFIFQYYEKEERGRGNFPDRFSARQFPNYSSELNVNALLLGDSALYLCASSLVGLTNEKLFFGSGTQLSVL.

In this sample, this clonotype turned up a few times. This sequence joins TRBV20-1 and TRBJ1-4, with D uncertain. Trimming stripped 3 bases from V and 10 bases from J, with 18 bases between. The CDR3 has 14 amino acids. Germline-derived CDR1 and CDR2 are DFQATT and SNEGSKA (reference sequence). The CDR3 DNA follows: TGCAGTGCTAGCGGTCGGAGAACTTTGGGAAAACTGTTTTTT. This gives the protein CSASGRRTLGKLFF.

This clonotype was recorded many times. This sequence joins TRBV7-2 and TRBJ1-6, with D maybe TRBD1 (6 bases). V was clipped by 5 bases and J by 3 bases, with 8 bases between them. The germline V gene has CDR1 SGHTA and CDR2 FQGNSA. This CDR3 is built from 14 residues. The CDR3 protein is CASSPQGYNSPLHF. The CDR3 DNA reads as TGTGCCAGCAGCCCACAGGGCTATAATTCACCCCTCCACTTT. The full variable domain, rest sourced from reference TRBV7-2 and TRBJ1-6, is GAGVSQSPSNKVTEKGKDVELRCDPISGHTALYWYRQSLGQGLEFLIYFQGNSAPDKSGLPSDRFSAERTGGSVSTLTIQRTQQEDSAVYLCASSPQGYNSPLHFGNGTRLTVT.

This clonotype occurred a few times. The rearrangement uses TRBV7-9 and TRBJ2-3, with 7 positions matching TRBD2. V gave up 7 bases and J gave up 2 bases; unmatched junction bases: 6. Per germline, CDR1 SEHNR and CDR2 FQNEAQ (reference sequence). The CDR3 covers 14 residues. The chain's CDR3 is CASKGRGITDTQYF. The CDR3 DNA reads as TGTGCCAGCAAAGGGCGGGGGATCACAGATACGCAGTATTTT. Full variable domain (rest looked up from reference TRBV7-9 and TRBJ2-3): DTGVSQNPRHKITKRGQNVTFRCDPISEHNRLYWYRQTLGQGPEFLTYFQNEAQLEKSRLLSDRFSAERPKGSFSTLEIQRTEQGDSAMYLCASKGRGITDTQYFGPGTRLTVL.

The chain carries TRBV5-6 and TRBJ1-5; 7 nucleotides align to TRBD1. The CDR3 consists of 16 residues. Germline V gives CDR1 SGHDT, CDR2 YYEEEE. V lost 2 bases and J lost 5; bases outside the gene matches: 10. Here the CDR3 reads CASSLRDREEYQPQHF. CDR3 nucleotide sequence: TGTGCCAGCAGCTTACGAGACAGGGAAGAGTATCAGCCCCAGCATTTT. Looking up the rest from reference TRBV5-6 and TRBJ1-5 gives the full variable domain: DAGVTQSPTHLIKTRGQQVTLRCSPKSGHDTVSWYQQALGQGPQFIFQYYEEEERQRGNFPDRFSGHQFPNYSSELNVNALLLGDSALYLCASSLRDREEYQPQHFGDGTRLSIL.

This clonotype occurred many times. As DNA, the CDR3 is TGTGCCAGCAGTGGCAGGGGTGCAGATACGCAGTATTTT. It encodes CASSGRGADTQYF. J is TRBJ2-3 and V is TRBV25-1; D possibly corresponds to TRBD1 (6 bases). The V gene's germline CDR1 is MGHDK and CDR2 SYGVNS. This CDR3 region has 13 residues. The V gene lost 4 bases and the J gene lost 4 bases, with 9 bases spanning the gap.

This clonotype was recorded once. This chain links TRBV6-2 or TRBV6-3 with TRBJ1-4; 7 bases line up with TRBD1. Germline CDR1 MNHEY, CDR2 SVGEGT. Trimming removed 6 bases from V and 2 bases from J; junction bases left unmatched: 3. This CDR3 contains 14 residues. The CDR3 nucleotides are TGTGCCAGCAGACTAGGGGGCACTAATGAAAAACTGTTTTTT. It codes for CASRLGGTNEKLFF.

This clonotype was seen more than once but under ten times. The chain carries TRBV28 and TRBJ1-2, with a possible D match to TRBD1 (5 bases). V was cut by 5 bases and J by 8 bases, with 12 bases left in between. Germline V gene sequence: CDR1 MDHEN, CDR2 SYDVKM. The CDR3 loop spans 12 amino acids. DNA for the CDR3: TGTGCCAGCAGTCCCCGTCAGGGAGGCTACACCTTC. Amino acid sequence: CASSPRQGGYTF.

This clonotype has a handful of counts. The V call is TRBV12-5, the J call TRBJ2-3, with D perhaps matching TRBD1 (6 bases). Germline lookup yields CDR1 LGHNT and CDR2 FRNRAP. This CDR3 region has 17 residues. Deletions cut 0 bases from V and 0 bases from J, with 13 bases between. CDR3 sequence (DNA): TGTGCTAGTGGTTTGGTACTGGGGGCCCCAAGCACAGATACGCAGTATTTT. Its protein product is CASGLVLGAPSTDTQYF.

The chain carries TRBV7-9 and TRBJ1-5; tentatively, D is TRBD1 (5 bases). V dropped 11 bases and J dropped 4 bases, with 18 bases sitting between them. The CDR3 loop spans 14 amino acids. CDR1 is SEHNR and CDR2 is FQNEAQ in the germline V gene (reference sequence). The CDR3 coding sequence is TGTGCCTGGAGCGGGTTACAGGATAATCAGCCCCAGCATTTT. Protein product: CAWSGLQDNQPQHF. The full variable domain, completed using reference TRBV7-9 and TRBJ1-5, is DTGVSQNPRHKITKRGQNVTFRCDPISEHNRLYWYRQTLGQGPEFLTYFQNEAQLEKSRLLSDRFSAERPKGSFSTLEIQRTEQGDSAMYLCAWSGLQDNQPQHFGDGTRLSIL.

This chain joins TRBV29-1 and TRBJ2-5; D gene unclear. V was clipped by 6 bases and J by 5 bases, with 4 bases between them. This CDR3 comprises 9 residues. Germline lookup yields CDR1 SQVTM and CDR2 ANQGSEA. CDR3 in DNA: TGCAGCGTCGATGAGACCCAGTACTTC. This translates into CSVDETQYF.

This chain joins TRBV12-3 or TRBV12-4 and TRBJ2-7; no reliable D call. V lost 6 bases to trimming and J lost 8 bases, with 17 bases between them. The CDR3 sequence is 13 residues long. CDR3 amino acids: CASRTDAEFKQYV. CDR3 DNA: TGTGCCAGCAGGACGGACGCTGAGTTTAAGCAGTACGTC.

The chain employs TRBV27 and TRBJ2-5; TRBD1 is a possible D gene (5 bases). CDR1 and CDR2 (germline): MNHEY, SMNVEV (reference sequence). V was trimmed by 10 bases and J by 4 bases, leaving 16 bases between them. The CDR3 length is 13 residues. The CDR3 here is CATKCRERETQYF. The CDR3 DNA is TGTGCCACCAAGTGCAGGGAACGAGAGACCCAGTACTTC.

This clonotype was picked up many times. This chain joins TRBV7-2 and TRBJ2-1, with 8 nucleotides matching TRBD2. The ends lost 6 bases at V and 3 bases at J; junction bases unmatched: 10. The CDR3 has 16 residues. Germline V lookup: CDR1 SGHTA, CDR2 FQGNSA. CDR3: CASRPLSGGGYNEQFF. The CDR3 nucleotides are TGTGCCAGCAGACCCCTCAGCGGGGGCGGCTACAATGAGCAGTTCTTC.

The chain employs TRBV7-2 and TRBJ2-7, with D uncertain. This CDR3 is built from 13 residues. Trimming removed 4 bases from V and 0 bases from J, with 7 bases in between. The germline CDR1 and CDR2 sequences are SGHTA and FQGNSA. The CDR3 protein is CASSYGSSYEQYV. CDR3 DNA: TGTGCCAGCAGCTACGGGTCCTCCTACGAGCAGTACGTC.

The chain recombines TRBV4-1 with TRBJ2-1, with 8 bases matching TRBD2. Germline trimming cut 4 bases from V and 5 bases from J; bases unmatched to any gene: 10. Germline V gene data show CDR1 as MGHRA and CDR2 as YSYEKL. This CDR3 has 16 residues. CDR3: CASSRPPGTSHNEQFF. In DNA form, the CDR3 reads TGCGCCAGCAGCCGGCCACCCGGGACTAGTCACAATGAGCAGTTCTTC.

J is TRBJ1-2 and V is TRBV7-9, with a tentative D call TRBD1 (5 bases). Germline lookup yields CDR1 SEHNR and CDR2 FQNEAQ (reference sequence). V shed 3 bases and J shed 8 bases, with 13 bases lying between them. The CDR3 is 13 amino acids. In nucleotides, the CDR3 is TGTGCCAGCAGCTTGTTGCAGGGCGGCGGCTACACCTTC. Amino acid sequence: CASSLLQGGGYTF.

V is TRBV12-3 or TRBV12-4 and J is TRBJ1-2, with 7 positions matching TRBD1. With V trimmed by 6 bases and J by 5 bases, 9 bases remained unmatched. CDR3 length: 14 residues. CDR3 coding DNA: TGTGCCAGCAGCCGCTACAGGGGCATGTATGGCTACACCTTC. This translates into CASSRYRGMYGYTF.

This rearrangement joins TRBV6-2 or TRBV6-3 to TRBJ2-7; D tentatively reads TRBD1 or TRBD2 (5 bases each). The germline V gene has CDR1 MNHEY and CDR2 SVGEGT. The CDR3 spans 15 residues. The germline V and J ends were trimmed by 4 bases and 6 bases, with 19 bases remaining between them. The chain's CDR3 is CASSLSGRVSPEQYV. In nucleotides, the CDR3 is TGTGCCAGCAGTTTGAGCGGCAGGGTCTCTCCCGAGCAGTACGTC.